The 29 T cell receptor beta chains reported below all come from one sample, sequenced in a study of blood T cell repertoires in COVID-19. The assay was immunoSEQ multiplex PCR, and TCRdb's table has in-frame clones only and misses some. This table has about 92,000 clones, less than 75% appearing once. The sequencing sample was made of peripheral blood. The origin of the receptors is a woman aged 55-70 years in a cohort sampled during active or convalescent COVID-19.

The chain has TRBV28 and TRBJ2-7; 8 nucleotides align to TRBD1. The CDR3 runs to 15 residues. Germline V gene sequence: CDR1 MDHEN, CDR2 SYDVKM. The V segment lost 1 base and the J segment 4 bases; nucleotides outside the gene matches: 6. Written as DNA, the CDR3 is TGTGCCAGCAGTTTATCAGCGACAGGGGAGTACGAGCAGTACTTC. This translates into CASSLSATGEYEQYF. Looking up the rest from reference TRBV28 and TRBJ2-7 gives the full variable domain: DVKVTQSSRYLVKRTGEKVFLECVQDMDHENMFWYRQDPGLGLRLIYFSYDVKMKEKGDIPEGYSVSREKKERFSLILESASTNQTSMYLCASSLSATGEYEQYFGPGTRLTVT.

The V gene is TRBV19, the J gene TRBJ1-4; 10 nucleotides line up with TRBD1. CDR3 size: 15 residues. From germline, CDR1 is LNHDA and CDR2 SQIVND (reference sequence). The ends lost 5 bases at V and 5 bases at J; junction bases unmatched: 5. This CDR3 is CASSPDRGPNEKLFF. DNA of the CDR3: TGTGCCAGTAGTCCTGACAGGGGGCCCAATGAAAAACTGTTTTTT.

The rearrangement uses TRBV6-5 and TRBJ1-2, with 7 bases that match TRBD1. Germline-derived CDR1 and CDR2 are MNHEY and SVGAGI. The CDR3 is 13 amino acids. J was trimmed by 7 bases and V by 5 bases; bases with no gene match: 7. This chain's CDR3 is CASSPDRQGGYTF. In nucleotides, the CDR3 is TGTGCCAGCAGTCCGGATCGACAGGGTGGCTACACCTTC.

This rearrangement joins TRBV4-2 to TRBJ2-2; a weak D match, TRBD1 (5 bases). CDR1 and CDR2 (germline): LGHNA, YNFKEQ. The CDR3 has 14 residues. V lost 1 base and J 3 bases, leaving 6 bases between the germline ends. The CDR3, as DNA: TGTGCCAGCAGCCAAGGGGGCGACACCGGGGAGCTGTTTTTT. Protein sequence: CASSQGGDTGELFF.

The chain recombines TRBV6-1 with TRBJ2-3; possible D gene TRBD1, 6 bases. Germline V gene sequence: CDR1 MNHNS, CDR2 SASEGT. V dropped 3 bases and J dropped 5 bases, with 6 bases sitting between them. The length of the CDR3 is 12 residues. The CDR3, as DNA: TGTGCCAGCAGTGACAGGGGAGATACGCAGTATTTT. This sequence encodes CASSDRGDTQYF.

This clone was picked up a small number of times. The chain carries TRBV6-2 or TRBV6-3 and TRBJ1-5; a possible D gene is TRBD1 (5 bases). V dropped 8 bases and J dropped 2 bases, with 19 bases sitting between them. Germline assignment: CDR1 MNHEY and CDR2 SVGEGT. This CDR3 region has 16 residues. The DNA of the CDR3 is TGTGCCAGCCGCCTCGGGGGAGCCCAAGGCAATCAGCCCCAGCATTTT. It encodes CASRLGGAQGNQPQHF.

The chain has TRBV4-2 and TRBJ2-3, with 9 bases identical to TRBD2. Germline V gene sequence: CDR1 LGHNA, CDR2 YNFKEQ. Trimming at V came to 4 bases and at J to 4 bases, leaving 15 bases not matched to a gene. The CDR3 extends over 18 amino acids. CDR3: CASSPITLGRGGSDTQYF. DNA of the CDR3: TGTGCCAGCAGCCCCATAACCCTAGGGCGGGGGGGCTCAGATACGCAGTATTTT.

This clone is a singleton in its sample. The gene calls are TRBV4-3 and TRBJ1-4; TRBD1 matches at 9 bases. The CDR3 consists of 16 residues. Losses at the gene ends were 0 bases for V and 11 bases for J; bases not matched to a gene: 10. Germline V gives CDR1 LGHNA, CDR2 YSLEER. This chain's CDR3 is CASSQDPDRGRGKLFF. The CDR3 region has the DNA TGCGCCAGCAGCCAAGATCCGGACAGGGGACGAGGGAAACTGTTTTTT.

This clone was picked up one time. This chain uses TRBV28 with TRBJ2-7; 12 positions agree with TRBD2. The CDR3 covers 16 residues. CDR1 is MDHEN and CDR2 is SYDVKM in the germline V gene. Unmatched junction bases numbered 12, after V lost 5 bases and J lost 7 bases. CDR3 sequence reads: CASSLRLAGARREQYF. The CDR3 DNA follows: TGTGCCAGCAGTCTGAGACTAGCGGGAGCCCGTAGGGAGCAGTACTTC.

The CDR3: CASSTDIQETQYF. CDR3 nucleotides: TGTGCCAGTAGTACAGATATCCAAGAGACCCAGTACTTC. V gene TRBV19 combines with J gene TRBJ2-5; D remains ambiguous. Trimming took off 4 bases at V and 1 base at J, with 7 bases between the two ends. The CDR3 is 13 residues long. The V gene's germline CDR1 is LNHDA and CDR2 SQIVND (reference sequence).

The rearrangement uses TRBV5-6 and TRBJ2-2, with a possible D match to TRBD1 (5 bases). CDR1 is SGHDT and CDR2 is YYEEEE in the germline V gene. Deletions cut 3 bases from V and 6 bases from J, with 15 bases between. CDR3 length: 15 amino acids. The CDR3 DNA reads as TGTGCCAGCAGCTCGCAAAGGGGTCCCTCCGGGGAGCTGTTTTTT. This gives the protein CASSSQRGPSGELFF.

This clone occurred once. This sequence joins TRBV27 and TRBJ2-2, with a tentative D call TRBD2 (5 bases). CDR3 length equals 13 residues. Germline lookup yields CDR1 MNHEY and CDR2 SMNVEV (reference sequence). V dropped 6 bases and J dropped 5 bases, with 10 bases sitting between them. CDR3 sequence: CASRVRATGELFF. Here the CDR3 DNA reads TGTGCCAGCAGGGTGAGGGCAACCGGGGAGCTGTTTTTT.

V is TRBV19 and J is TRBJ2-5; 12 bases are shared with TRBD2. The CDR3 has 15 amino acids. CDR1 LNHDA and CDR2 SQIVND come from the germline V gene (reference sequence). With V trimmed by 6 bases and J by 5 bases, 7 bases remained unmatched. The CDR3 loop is CASSPLAGGAETQYF. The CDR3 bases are TGTGCCAGTAGCCCACTAGCGGGGGGAGCCGAGACCCAGTACTTC.

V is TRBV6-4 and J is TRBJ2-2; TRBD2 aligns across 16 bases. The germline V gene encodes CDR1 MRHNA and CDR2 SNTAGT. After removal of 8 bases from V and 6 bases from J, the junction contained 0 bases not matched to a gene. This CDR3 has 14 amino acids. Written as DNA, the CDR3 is TGTGCCAGCGGGACTAGCGGGGGGGCCGGGGAGCTGTTTTTT. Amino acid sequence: CASGTSGGAGELFF.

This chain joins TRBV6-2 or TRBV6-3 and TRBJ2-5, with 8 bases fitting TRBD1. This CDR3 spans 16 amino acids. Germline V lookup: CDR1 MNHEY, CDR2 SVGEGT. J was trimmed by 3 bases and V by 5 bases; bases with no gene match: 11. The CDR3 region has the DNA TGTGCCAGCAGTAGCTGGGGCAGGGGGCGTGAAGAGACCCAGTACTTC. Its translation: CASSSWGRGREETQYF.

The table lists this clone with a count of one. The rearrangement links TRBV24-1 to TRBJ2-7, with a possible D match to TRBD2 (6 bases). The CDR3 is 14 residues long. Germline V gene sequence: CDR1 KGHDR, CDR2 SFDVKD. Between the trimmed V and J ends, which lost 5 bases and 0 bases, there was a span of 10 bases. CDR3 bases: TGTGCCACCAGTGCCCCCGGGAGCTCCTACGAGCAGTACTTC. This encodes CATSAPGSSYEQYF.

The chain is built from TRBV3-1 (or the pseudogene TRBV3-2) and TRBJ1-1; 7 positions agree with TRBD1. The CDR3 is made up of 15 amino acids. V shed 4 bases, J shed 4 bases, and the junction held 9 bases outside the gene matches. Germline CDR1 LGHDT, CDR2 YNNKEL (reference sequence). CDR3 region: CASSPYKQGGTEAFF. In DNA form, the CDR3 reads TGTGCCAGCAGCCCCTATAAGCAGGGGGGCACTGAAGCTTTCTTT.

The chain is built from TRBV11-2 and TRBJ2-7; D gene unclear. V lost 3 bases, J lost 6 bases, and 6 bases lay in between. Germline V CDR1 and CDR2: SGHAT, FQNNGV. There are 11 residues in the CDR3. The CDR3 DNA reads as TGTGCCAGCAGCTTTGGGCTCGAGCAGTACTTC. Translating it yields CASSFGLEQYF.

The CDR3 sequence: CASSLGGTNYGYTF. The DNA for the CDR3 is TGTGCCAGCAGTTTAGGGGGGACTAACTATGGCTACACCTTC. The J gene is TRBJ1-2, the V gene TRBV28; tentatively, D is TRBD1 (5 bases). V lost 2 bases and J lost 0, with 7 bases in between. Germline CDR1 and CDR2: MDHEN and SYDVKM. CDR3 length equals 14 residues.

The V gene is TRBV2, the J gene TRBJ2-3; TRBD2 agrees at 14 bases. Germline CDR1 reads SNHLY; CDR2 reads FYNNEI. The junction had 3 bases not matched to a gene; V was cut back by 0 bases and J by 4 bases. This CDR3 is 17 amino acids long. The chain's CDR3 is CASSEAGTSGGSDTQYF. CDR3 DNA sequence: TGTGCCAGCAGTGAAGCGGGGACTAGCGGGGGCTCAGATACGCAGTATTTT.

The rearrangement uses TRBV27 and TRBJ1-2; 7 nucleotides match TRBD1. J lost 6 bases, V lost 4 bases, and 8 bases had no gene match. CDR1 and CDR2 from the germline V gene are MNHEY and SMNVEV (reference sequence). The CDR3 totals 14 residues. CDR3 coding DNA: TGTGCCAGCAGTTCGGGGACAGATCTTGATGGCTACACCTTC. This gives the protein CASSSGTDLDGYTF.

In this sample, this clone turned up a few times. The CDR3 loop reads CASSDLGQGAETQYF. The CDR3 DNA follows: TGTGCCAGCAGTGACCTTGGACAGGGGGCGGAGACCCAGTACTTC. The J gene is TRBJ2-5, the V gene TRBV6-1, with TRBD1 identical over 11 bases. The junction had 5 bases not matched to a gene; V was cut back by 3 bases and J by 5 bases. The germline V gene has CDR1 MNHNS and CDR2 SASEGT. This CDR3 has 15 residues.

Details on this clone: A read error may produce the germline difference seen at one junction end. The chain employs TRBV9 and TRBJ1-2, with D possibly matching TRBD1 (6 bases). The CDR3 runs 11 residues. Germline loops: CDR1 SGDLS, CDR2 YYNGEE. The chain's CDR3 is CASSSGHPLAF. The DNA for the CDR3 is TGTGCCAGCAGCTCGGGACACCCACTAGCCTTC.

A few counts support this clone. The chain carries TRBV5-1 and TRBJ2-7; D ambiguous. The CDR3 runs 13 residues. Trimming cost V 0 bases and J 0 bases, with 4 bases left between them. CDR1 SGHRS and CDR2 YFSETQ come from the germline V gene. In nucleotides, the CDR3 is TGCGCCAGCAGCTTGGGCAGCTCCTACGAGCAGTACTTC. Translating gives CASSLGSSYEQYF.

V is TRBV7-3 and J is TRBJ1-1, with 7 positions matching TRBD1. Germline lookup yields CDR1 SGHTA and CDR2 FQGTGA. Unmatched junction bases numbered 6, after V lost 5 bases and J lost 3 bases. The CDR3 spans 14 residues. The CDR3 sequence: CASSLGQTHTEAFF. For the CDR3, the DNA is TGTGCCAGCAGCCTGGGACAGACACACACTGAAGCTTTCTTT.

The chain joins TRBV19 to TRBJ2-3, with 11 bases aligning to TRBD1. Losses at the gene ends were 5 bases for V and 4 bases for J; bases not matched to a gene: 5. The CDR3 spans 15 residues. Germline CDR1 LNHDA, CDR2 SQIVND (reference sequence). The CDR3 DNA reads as TGTGCCAGTAGTCCTCCGGGACAGGGGGCAGATACGCAGTATTTT. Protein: CASSPPGQGADTQYF.

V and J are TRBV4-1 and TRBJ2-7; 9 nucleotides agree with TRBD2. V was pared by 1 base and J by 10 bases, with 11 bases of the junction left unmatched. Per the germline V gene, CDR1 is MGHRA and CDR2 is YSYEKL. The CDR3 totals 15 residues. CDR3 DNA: TGCGCCAGCAGCCAAGCCGGACTAGCGCCGGCCCGCCAGTACTTC. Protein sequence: CASSQAGLAPARQYF.

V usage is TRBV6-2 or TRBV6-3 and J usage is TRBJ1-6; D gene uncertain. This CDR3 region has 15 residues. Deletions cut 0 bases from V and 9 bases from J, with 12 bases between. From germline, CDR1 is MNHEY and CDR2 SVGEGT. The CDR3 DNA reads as TGTGCCAGCAGTTACTCGTTCAGGTTCGGTTCACCCCTCCACTTT. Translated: CASSYSFRFGSPLHF.

Written as DNA, the CDR3 is TGTGCCACCGAGCTTATTGGGGGCTCATCACCCCTCCACTTT. Translation gives CATELIGGSSPLHF. This chain joins TRBV7-8 and TRBJ1-6; tentative D call: TRBD1 (6 bases). The V end lost 10 bases, the J end lost 10 bases, and 20 bases lay between the germline ends. The CDR3 extends over 14 amino acids. Germline V lookup: CDR1 SGHVS, CDR2 FQNEAQ.